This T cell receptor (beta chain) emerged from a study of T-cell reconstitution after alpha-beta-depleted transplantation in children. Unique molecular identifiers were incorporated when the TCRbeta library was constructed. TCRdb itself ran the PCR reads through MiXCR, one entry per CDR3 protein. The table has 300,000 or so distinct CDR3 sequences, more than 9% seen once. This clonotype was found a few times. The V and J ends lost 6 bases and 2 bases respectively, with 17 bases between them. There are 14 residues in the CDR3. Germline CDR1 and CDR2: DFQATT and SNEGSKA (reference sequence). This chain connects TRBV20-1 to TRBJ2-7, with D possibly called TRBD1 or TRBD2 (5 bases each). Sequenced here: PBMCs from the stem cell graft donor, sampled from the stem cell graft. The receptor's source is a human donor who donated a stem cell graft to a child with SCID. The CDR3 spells CSANRDGEAYEQYF. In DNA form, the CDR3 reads TGCAGTGCAAATCGGGACGGCGAAGCCTACGAGCAGTACTTC.